The clone carrying this T cell receptor beta chain was counted once. The antigen remains undetermined. The PCR had 60 Vbeta and 13 Jbeta primers. Method: immunoSEQ multiplex PCR; TCRdb's copy keeps in-frame clones and lacks some. The sample yields roughly 180,000 clones, roughly 84% seen once. This record comes from a study of cytomegalovirus exposure and HLA in healthy donors. Trimming left V 5 bases short and J 2 bases short, with 10 bases between. CDR1 and CDR2 (germline): MNHEY, SMNVEV (reference sequence). The CDR3 is made up of 13 amino acids. Broader study findings: Reported results showed that the classifier diagnosed cytomegalovirus status with high specificity and sensitivity. It was reported in a later analysis that an Asian-associated ancestry cluster showed fewer N-insertions than the approximately 670-donor mean. Immune exposure was documented only through CMV serostatus. With later analysis, a missense DCLRE1C variant became linked to TCR beta V- and J-gene trimming.

This chain connects TRBV27 to TRBJ2-7; D remains unclear. The clonotype was recovered from a man aged 25-45 years in good health and CMV-seronegative. Sequenced input: PBMCs. CDR3 in amino acids: CASSPPSAYEQYF. The CDR3 DNA is TGTGCCAGCAGTCCCCCCTCGGCCTACGAGCAGTACTTC.